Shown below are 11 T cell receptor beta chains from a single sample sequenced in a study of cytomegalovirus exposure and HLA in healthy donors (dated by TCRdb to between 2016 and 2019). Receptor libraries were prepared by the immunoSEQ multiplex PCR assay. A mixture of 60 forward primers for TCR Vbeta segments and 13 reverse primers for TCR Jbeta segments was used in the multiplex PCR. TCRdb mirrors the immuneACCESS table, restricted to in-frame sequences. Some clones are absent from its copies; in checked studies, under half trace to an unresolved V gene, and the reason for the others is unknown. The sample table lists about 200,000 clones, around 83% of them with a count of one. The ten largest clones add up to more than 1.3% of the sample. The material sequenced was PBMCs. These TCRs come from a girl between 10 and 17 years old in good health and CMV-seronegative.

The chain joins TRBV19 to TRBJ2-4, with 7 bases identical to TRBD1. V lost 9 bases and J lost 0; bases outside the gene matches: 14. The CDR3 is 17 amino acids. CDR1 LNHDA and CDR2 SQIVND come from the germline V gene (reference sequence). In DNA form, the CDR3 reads TGTGCCAGATATAGACTGGGGGACAGCTTAGCCAAAAACATTCAGTACTTC. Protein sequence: CARYRLGDSLAKNIQYF.

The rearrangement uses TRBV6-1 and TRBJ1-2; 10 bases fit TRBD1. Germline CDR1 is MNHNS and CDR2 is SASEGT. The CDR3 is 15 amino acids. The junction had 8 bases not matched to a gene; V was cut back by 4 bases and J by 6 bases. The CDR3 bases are TGTGCCAGCAGTGTAGAGGGACAGGGGTCGCATGGCTACACCTTC. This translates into CASSVEGQGSHGYTF.

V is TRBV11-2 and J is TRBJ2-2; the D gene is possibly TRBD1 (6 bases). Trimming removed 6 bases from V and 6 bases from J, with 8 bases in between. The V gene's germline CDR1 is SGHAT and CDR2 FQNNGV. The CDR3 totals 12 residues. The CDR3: CASRQGPGELFF. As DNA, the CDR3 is TGTGCCAGCAGACAGGGACCCGGGGAGCTGTTTTTT.

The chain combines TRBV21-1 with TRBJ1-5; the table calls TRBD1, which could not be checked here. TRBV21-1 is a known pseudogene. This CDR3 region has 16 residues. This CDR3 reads CASSKRAQGASQPQHF. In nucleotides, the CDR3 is TGTGCCAGCAGCAAGCGGGCACAGGGGGCTTCTCAGCCCCAGCATTTT.

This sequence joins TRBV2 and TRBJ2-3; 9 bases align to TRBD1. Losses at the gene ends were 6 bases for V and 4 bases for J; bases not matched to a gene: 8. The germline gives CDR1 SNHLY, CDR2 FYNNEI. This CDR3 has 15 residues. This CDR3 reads CASSATGGRADTQYF. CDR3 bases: TGTGCCAGCAGCGCCACAGGGGGCCGCGCAGATACGCAGTATTTT.

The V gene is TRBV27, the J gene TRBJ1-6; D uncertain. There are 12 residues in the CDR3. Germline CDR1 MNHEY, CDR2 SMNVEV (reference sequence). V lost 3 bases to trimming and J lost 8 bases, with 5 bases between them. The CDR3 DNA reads TGTGCCAGCAGTTTGGGCTATTCACCCCTCCACTTT. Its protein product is CASSLGYSPLHF.

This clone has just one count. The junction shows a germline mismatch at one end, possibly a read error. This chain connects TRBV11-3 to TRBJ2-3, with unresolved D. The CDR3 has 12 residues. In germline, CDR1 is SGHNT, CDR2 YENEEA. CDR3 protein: CASSGPLSKPIF. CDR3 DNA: TGTGCCAGCTCAGGTCCCCTATCGAAGCCCATTTTT.

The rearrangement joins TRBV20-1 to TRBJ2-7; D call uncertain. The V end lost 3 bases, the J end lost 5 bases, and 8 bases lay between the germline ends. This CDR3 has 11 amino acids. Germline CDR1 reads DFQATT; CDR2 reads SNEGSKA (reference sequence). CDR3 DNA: TGCAGTGCTAGTACTTTTAACGAGCAGTACTTC. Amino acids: CSASTFNEQYF.

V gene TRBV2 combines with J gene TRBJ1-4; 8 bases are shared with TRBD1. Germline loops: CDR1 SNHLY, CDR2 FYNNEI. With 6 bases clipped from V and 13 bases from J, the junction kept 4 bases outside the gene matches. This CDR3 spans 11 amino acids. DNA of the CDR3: TGTGCCAGCAGGGAGGGGACAGGACTGTTTTTT. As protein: CASREGTGLFF.

Here the CDR3 reads CASTTLGVVTEAFF. CDR3 DNA sequence: TGTGCCAGTACCACCCTAGGGGTGGTCACTGAAGCTTTCTTT. The V call is TRBV19, the J call TRBJ1-1, with TRBD1 as a possible D gene (5 bases). Germline assignment: CDR1 LNHDA and CDR2 SQIVND (reference sequence). The CDR3 length is 14 residues. With 7 bases removed from V and 4 bases from J, the gap between germline ends came to 16 bases.

CDR3 residues: CATSNTISYEQYF. The CDR3 DNA sequence: TGTGCCACCAGCAACACCATCTCCTACGAGCAGTACTTC. This chain joins TRBV15 and TRBJ2-7; unclear D gene. The germline V and J ends were trimmed by 4 bases and 0 bases, with 7 bases remaining between them. This CDR3 is built from 13 residues. Germline V lookup: CDR1 LNHNV, CDR2 YYDKDF (reference sequence).